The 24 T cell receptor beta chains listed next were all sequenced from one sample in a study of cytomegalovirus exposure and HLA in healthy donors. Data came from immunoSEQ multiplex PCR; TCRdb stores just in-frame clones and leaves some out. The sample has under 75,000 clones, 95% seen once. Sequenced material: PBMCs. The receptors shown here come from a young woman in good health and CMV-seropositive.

CDR3 bases: TGCGCCAGCAGAAGGGACAGAGAGAATTCACCCCTCCACTTT. This gives the protein CASRRDRENSPLHF. This chain connects TRBV5-1 to TRBJ1-6, with TRBD1 matching 7 bases. Looked up from germline, CDR1 is SGHRS and CDR2 is YFSETQ. The CDR3 length is 14 residues. Trimming cost V 5 bases and J 7 bases; bases outside gene matches: 6.

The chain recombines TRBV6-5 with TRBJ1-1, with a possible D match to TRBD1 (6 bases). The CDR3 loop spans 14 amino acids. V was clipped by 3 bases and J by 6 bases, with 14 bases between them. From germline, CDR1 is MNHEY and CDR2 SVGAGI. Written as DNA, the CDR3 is TGTGCCAGCAGTTATAGGAGGACAGTGGCTGAAGCTTTCTTT. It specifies CASSYRRTVAEAFF.

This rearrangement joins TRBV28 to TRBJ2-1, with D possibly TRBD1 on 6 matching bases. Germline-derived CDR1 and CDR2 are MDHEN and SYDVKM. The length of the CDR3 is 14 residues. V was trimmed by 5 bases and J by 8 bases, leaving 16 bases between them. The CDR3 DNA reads TGTGCCAGCAGTATATCCCTACAGGGCTATGAGCAGTTCTTC. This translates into CASSISLQGYEQFF.

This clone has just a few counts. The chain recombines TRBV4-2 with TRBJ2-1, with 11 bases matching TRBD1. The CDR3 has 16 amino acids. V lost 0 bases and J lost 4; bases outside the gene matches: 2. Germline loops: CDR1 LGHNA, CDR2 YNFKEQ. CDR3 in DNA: TGTGCCAGCAGCCAAGATGGGACAGGGGGTTACAATGAGCAGTTCTTC. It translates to CASSQDGTGGYNEQFF.

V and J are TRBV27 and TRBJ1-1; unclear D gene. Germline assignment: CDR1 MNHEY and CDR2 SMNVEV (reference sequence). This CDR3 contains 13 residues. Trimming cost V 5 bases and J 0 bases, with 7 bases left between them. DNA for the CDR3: TGTGCCAGCAGTATCTCAGTGAACACTGAAGCTTTCTTT. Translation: CASSISVNTEAFF.

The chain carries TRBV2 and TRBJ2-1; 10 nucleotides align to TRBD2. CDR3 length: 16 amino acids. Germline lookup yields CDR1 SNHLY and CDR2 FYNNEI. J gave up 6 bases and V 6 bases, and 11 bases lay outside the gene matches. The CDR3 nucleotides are TGTGCCAGCAGAAGCGGGGGGGCCTCTTACTTCAATGAGCAGTTCTTC. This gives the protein CASRSGGASYFNEQFF.

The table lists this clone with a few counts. CDR3: CASSLGQPQSGELFF. Written as DNA, the CDR3 is TGTGCCAGCAGCTTGGGACAGCCACAATCCGGGGAGCTGTTTTTT. The chain employs TRBV5-7 and TRBJ2-2; possible D gene TRBD1, 5 bases. TRBV5-7 belongs to the ORF category, with a function that is uncertain. This CDR3 comprises 15 residues. Deletions cut 0 bases from V and 6 bases from J, with 12 bases between.

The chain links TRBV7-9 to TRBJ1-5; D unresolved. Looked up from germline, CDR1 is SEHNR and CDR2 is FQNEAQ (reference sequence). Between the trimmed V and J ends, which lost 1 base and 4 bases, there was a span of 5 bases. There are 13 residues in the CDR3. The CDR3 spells CASSLGENQPQHF. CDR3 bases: TGTGCCAGCAGCTTAGGAGAGAATCAGCCCCAGCATTTT.

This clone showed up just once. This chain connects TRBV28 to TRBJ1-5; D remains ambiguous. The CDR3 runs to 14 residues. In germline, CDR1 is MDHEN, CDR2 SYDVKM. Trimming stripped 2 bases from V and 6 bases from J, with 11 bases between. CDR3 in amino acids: CASSLDLATQPQHF. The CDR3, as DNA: TGTGCCAGCAGTTTAGACCTAGCCACTCAGCCCCAGCATTTT.

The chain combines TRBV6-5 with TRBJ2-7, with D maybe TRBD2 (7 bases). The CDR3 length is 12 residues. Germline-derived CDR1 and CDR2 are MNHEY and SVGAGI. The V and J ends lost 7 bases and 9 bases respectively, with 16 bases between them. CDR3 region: CASNDGGLGQYF. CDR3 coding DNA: TGTGCCAGCAATGACGGGGGGCTGGGGCAGTACTTC.

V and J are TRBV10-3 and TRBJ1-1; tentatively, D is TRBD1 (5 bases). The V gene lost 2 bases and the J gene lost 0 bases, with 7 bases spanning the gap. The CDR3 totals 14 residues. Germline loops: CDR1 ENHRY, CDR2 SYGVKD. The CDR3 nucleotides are TGTGCCATCAGTGAGGGGACTGTGAACACTGAAGCTTTCTTT. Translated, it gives CAISEGTVNTEAFF.

CDR3 residues: CASSVRDYSYEQYF. Here the CDR3 DNA reads TGTGCCAGCAGCGTTCGGGACTACTCCTACGAGCAGTACTTC. The V call is TRBV9, the J call TRBJ2-7; 7 nucleotides line up with TRBD2. This CDR3 has 14 residues. CDR1 and CDR2 from the germline V gene are SGDLS and YYNGEE. V was pared by 2 bases and J by 0 bases, with 2 bases of the junction left unmatched.

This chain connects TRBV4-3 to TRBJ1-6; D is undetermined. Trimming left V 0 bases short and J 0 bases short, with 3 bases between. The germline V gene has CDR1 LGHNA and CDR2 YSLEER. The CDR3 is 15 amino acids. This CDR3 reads CASSQDSSYNSPLHF. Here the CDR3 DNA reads TGCGCCAGCAGCCAAGACAGCTCCTATAATTCACCCCTCCACTTT.

CDR3 region: CASTRDSYNTGELFF. CDR3 DNA sequence: TGTGCCAGTACCCGGGACAGTTATAACACCGGGGAGCTGTTTTTT. J is TRBJ2-2 and V is TRBV19, with 7 bases matching TRBD1. V shed 7 bases, J shed 2 bases, and the junction held 7 bases outside the gene matches. The CDR3 sequence is 15 residues long. Germline V gene lookup returns CDR1 LNHDA and CDR2 SQIVND (reference sequence).

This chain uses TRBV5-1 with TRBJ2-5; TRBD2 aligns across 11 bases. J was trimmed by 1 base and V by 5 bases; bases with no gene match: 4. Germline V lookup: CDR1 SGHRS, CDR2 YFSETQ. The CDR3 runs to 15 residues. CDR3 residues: CASRLAGGSQETQYF. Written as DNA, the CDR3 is TGCGCCAGCAGATTAGCGGGAGGGTCCCAAGAGACCCAGTACTTC.

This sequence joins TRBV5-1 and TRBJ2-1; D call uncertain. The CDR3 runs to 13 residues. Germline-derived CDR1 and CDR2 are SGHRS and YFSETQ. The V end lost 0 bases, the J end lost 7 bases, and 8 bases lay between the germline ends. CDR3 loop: CASSLVSANEQFF. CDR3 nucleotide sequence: TGCGCCAGCAGCTTGGTCAGCGCTAATGAGCAGTTCTTC.

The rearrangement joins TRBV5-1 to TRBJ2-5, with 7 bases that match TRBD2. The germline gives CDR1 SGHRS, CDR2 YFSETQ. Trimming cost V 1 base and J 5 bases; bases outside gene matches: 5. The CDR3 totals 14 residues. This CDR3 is CASSLREAGETQYF. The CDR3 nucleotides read TGCGCCAGCAGCTTGCGGGAGGCGGGGGAGACCCAGTACTTC.

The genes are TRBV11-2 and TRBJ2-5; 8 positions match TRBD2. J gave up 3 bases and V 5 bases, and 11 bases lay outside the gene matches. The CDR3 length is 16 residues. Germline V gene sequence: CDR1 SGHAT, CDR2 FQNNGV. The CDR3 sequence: CASSPSWRGAKETQYF. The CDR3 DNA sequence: TGTGCCAGCAGCCCCTCGTGGCGGGGGGCTAAAGAGACCCAGTACTTC.

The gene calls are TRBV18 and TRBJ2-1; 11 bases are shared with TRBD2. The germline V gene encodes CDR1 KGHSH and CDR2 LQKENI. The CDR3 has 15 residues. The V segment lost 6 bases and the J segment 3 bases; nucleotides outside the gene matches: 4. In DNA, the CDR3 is TGTGCCAGCTCCCCGGGACTAGCGGACTACAATGAGCAGTTCTTC. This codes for CASSPGLADYNEQFF.

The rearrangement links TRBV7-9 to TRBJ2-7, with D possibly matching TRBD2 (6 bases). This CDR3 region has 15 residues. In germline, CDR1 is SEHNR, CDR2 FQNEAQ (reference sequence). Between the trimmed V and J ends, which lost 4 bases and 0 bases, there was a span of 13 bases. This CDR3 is CASSSGDLSSYEQYF. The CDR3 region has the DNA TGTGCCAGCAGCTCGGGAGACCTAAGCTCCTACGAGCAGTACTTC.

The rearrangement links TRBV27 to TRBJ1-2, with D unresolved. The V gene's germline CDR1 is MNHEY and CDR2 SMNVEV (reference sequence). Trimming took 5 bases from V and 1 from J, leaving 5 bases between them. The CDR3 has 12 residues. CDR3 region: CASSGLNYGYTF. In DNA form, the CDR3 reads TGTGCCAGCAGTGGACTTAACTATGGCTACACCTTC.

The CDR3 is CASSTSAVMNTEAFF. CDR3 nucleotide sequence: TGTGCCAGCAGCACCTCGGCGGTCATGAACACTGAAGCTTTCTTT. The chain joins TRBV9 to TRBJ1-1; no clear D. Per the germline V gene, CDR1 is SGDLS and CDR2 is YYNGEE. V lost 4 bases, J lost 0 bases, and 13 bases lay in between. This CDR3 has 15 amino acids.

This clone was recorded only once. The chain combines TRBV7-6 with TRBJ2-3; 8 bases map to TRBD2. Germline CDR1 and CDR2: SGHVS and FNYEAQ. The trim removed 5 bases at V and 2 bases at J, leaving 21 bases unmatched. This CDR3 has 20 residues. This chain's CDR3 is CASSPPTVENLAGITDTQYF. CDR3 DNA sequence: TGTGCCAGCAGCCCCCCCACCGTCGAAAACTTAGCGGGGATCACAGATACGCAGTATTTT.

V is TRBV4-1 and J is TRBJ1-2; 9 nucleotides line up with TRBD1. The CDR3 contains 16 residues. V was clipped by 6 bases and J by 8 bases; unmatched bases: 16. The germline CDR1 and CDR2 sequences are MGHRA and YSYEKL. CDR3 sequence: CASSLVGNRGREGYTF. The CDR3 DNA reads TGCGCCAGCAGTTTAGTGGGAAACAGGGGGCGTGAGGGCTACACCTTC.